These T cell receptor beta chains were read from a single sample in a study of shared clonotypes between healthy human individuals. Using immunoSEQ multiplex PCR, the repertoire was profiled, and TCRdb retains in-frame clones only, with some absent. The data hold 490,000 or so clones, with about 82% observed a single time. What was sequenced was PBMCs. The receptors were gathered from a woman aged 40 to 55 in good health. Some clones in this sample may be carry-over from other donors' samples. Both conserved end residues are part of each CDR3. A D gene is named only where the DNA matches it firmly. Not every row has a clone size; where given, it reads once, few, many or a size class.

j_call,clone_size,d_call,v_call,cdr3_aa,cdr3_nt
TRBJ1-2,NA,TRBD1,TRBV6-1,CASSESPDRANYGYTF,TGTGCCAGCAGTGAATCACCGGACAGGGCTAACTATGGCTACACCTTC
TRBJ2-7,NA,TRBD2,TRBV28,CASSLFVGGDSHRQYF,TGTGCCAGCAGTTTATTTGTGGGGGGGGACTCCCACAGGCAGTACTTC
TRBJ1-1,NA,NA,TRBV6-1,CASTQVLNTEAFF,TGTGCCAGTACACAGGTATTGAACACTGAAGCTTTCTTT
TRBJ1-1,once,NA,TRBV28,CASSLWQAVNTEAFF,TGTGCCAGCAGTTTATGGCAGGCAGTGAACACTGAAGCTTTCTTT
TRBJ2-1,NA,TRBD2,TRBV7-8,CASSQGTRRRGGNEQFF,TGTGCCAGCAGCCAAGGGACTAGGCGGAGGGGGGGCAATGAGCAGTTCTTC
TRBJ1-1,NA,TRBD1,TRBV19,CATLRGRTGEMNTEAFF,TGTGCCACCCTCCGAGGGCGCACAGGGGAGATGAACACTGAAGCTTTCTTT
TRBJ1-1,once,TRBD1,TRBV7-6,CASSKRTGQGAIEAFF,TGTGCCAGCAGCAAAAGGACCGGACAGGGGGCGATTGAAGCTTTCTTT
TRBJ2-6,NA,NA,TRBV9,CASSVDDSAPGANVLTF,TGTGCCAGCAGCGTAGACGATAGCGCTCCTGGGGCCAACGTCCTGACTTTC
TRBJ2-4,NA,NA,TRBV7-9,CASSPPGSLKGWDIQYF,TGTGCCAGCAGCCCCCCGGGGAGCCTGAAAGGATGGGACATTCAGTACTTC
TRBJ1-3,NA,NA,TRBV9,CASSVLGRAPSSGNTIYF,TGTGCCAGCAGCGTCTTGGGGAGGGCTCCTTCCTCTGGAAACACCATATATTTT